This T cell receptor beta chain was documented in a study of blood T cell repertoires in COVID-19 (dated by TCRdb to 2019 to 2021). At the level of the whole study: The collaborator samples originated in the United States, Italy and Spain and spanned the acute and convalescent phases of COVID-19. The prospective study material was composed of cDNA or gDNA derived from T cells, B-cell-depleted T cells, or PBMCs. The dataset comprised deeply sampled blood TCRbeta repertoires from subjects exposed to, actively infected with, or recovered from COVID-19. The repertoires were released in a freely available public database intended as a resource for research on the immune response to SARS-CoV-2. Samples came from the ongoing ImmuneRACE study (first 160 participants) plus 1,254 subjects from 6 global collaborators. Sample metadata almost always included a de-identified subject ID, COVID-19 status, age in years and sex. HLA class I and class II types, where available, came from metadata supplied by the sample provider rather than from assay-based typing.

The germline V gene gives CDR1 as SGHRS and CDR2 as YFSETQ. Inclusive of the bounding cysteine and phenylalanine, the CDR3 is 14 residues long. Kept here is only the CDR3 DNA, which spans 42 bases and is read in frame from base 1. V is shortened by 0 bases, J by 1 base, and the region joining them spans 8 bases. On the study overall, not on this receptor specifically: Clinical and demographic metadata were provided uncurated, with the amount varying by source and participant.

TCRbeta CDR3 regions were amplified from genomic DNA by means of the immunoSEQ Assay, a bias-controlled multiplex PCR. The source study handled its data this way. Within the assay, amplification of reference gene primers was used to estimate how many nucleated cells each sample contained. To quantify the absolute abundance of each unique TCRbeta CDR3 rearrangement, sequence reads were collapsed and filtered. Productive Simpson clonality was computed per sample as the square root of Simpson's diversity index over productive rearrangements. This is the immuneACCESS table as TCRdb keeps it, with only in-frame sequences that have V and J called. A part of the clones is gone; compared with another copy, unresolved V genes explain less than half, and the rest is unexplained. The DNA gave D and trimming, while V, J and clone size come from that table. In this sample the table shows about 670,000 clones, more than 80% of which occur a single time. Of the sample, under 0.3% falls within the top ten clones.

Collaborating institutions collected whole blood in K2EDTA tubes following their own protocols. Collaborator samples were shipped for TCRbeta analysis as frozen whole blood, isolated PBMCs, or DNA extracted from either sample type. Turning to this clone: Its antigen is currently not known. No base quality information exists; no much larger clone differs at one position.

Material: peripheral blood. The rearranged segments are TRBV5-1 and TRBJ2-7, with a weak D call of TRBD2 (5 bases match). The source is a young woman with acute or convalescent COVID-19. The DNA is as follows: TGCGCCAGCAGCTTGGCCGAGGGATCCTACGAGCAGTACTTC. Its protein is CASSLAEGSYEQYF. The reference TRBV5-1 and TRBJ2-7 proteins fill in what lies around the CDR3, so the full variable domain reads KAGVTQTPRYLIKTRGQQVTLSCSPISGHRSVSWYQQTPGQGLQFLFEYFSETQRNKGNFPGRFSGRQFSNSRSEMNVSTLELGDSALYLCASSLAEGSYEQYFGPGTRLTVT.